Reported below is one T cell receptor beta chain. The source of the sample is a study of CD8 T cells in Susac syndrome. The CDR3 has 15 amino acids. CDR1 SGDLS and CDR2 YYNGEE come from the germline V gene. Deletions cut 0 bases from V and 2 bases from J, with 9 bases between. In blood CD8+ and CD4+ T cells, TCR beta underwent sequencing. FACS enriched CD8+ TEMRA cells, while bulk CD8+ and CD4+ were negatively isolated. It was with random hexamers that about 0.45 to 1 ug RNA was reverse transcribed. The method of amplification for TCR beta CDR3 was immunoSEQ multiplex PCR, covering 54 Vbeta and 13 Jbeta. Using its own MiXCR run on the immunoSEQ multiplex PCR reads, TCRdb lists one record per CDR3 protein. In the table there are 140,000 to 150,000 distinct CDR3 sequences, 85% to 95% of which are singletons.

This TCR was sampled from a human donor with multiple sclerosis. The V gene is TRBV9, the J gene TRBJ1-3; no clear D gene. Sequenced: CD4+ T cells from PBMCs. CDR3 sequence reads: CASSVDSGPGNTIYF. The CDR3 DNA is TGTGCCAGCAGCGTAGATTCGGGCCCTGGAAACACCATATATTTT.